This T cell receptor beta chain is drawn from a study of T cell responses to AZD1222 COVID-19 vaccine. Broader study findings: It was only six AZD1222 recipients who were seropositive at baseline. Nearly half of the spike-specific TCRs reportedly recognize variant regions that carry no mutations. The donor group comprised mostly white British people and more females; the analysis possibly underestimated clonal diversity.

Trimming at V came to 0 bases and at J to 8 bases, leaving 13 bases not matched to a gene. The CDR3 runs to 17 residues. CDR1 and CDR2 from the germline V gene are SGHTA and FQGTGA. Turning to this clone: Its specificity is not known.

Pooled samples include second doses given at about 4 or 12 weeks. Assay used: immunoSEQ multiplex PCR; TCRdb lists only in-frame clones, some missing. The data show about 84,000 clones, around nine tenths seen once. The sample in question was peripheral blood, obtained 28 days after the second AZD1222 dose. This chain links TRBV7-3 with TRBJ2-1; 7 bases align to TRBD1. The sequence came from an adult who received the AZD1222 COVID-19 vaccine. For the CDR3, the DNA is TGTGCCAGCAGCTTAACCCCGGCCGGGACAGTGTTCGATGAGCAGTTCTTC. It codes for CASSLTPAGTVFDEQFF.